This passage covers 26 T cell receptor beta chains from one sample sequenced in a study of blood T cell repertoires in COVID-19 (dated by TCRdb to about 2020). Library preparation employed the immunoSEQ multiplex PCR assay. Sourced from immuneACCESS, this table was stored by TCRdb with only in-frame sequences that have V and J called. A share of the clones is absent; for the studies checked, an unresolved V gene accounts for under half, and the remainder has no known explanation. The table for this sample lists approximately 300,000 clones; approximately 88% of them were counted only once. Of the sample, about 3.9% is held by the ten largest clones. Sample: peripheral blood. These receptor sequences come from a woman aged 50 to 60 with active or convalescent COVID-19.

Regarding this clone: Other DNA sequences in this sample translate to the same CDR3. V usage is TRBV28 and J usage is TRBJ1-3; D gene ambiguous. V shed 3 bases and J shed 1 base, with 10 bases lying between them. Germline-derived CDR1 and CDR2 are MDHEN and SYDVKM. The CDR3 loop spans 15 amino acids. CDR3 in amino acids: CASSFGRVSGNTIYF. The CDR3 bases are TGTGCCAGCAGTTTTGGTCGCGTTTCTGGAAACACCATATATTTT. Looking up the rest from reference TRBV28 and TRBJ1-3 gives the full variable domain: DVKVTQSSRYLVKRTGEKVFLECVQDMDHENMFWYRQDPGLGLRLIYFSYDVKMKEKGDIPEGYSVSREKKERFSLILESASTNQTSMYLCASSFGRVSGNTIYFGEGSWLTVV.

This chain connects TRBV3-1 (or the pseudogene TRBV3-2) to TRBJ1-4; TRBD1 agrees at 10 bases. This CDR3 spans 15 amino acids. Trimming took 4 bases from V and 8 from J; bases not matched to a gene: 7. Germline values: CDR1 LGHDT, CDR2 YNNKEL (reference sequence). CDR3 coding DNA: TGTGCCAGCAGCCTGCGGACAGGGGGAAGAGAAAAACTGTTTTTT. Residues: CASSLRTGGREKLFF.

The CDR3 sequence: CASSQVGGRIGTQYF. The CDR3 DNA reads as TGTGCCAGCAGCCAAGTCGGCGGGAGGATCGGGACCCAGTACTTC. This chain uses TRBV14 with TRBJ2-5; TRBD2 matches at 8 bases. V lost 1 base, J lost 7 bases, and 8 bases stayed unmatched. This CDR3 comprises 15 residues. The V gene's germline CDR1 is SGHDN and CDR2 FVKESK.

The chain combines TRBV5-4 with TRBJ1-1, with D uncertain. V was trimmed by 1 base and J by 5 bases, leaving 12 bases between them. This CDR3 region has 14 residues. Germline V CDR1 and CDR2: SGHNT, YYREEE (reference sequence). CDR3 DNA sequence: TGTGCCAGCAGCTTGATCGGGGTGGGGACTGAAGCTTTCTTT. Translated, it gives CASSLIGVGTEAFF.

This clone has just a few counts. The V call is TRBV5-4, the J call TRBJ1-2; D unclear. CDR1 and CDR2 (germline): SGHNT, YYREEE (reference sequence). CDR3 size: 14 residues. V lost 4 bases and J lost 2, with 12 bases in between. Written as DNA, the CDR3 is TGTGCCAGCAGCCCCACCACGGGGAACTATGGCTACACCTTC. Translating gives CASSPTTGNYGYTF.

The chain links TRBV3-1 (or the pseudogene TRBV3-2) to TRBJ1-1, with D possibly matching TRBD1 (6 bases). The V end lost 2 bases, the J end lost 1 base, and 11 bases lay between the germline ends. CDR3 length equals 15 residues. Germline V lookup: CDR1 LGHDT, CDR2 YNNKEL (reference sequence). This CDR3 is CASSQKTGGNTEAFF. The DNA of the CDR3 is TGTGCCAGCAGCCAAAAGACAGGAGGGAACACTGAAGCTTTCTTT.

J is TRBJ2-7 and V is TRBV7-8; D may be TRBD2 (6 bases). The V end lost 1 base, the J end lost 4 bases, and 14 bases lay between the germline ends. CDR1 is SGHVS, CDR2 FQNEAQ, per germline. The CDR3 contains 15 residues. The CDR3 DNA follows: TGTGCCAGCAGCTTAGAACCGGGACTTCAGTACGAGCAGTACTTC. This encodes CASSLEPGLQYEQYF.

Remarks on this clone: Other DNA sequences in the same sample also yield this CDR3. The CDR3 spells CASSPTTGDTEAFF. The DNA for the CDR3 is TGTGCCAGCTCACCAACGACAGGGGACACTGAAGCTTTCTTT. The chain uses TRBV18 and TRBJ1-1; the match to TRBD1 covers 8 bases. The CDR3 covers 14 residues. The V segment lost 2 bases and the J segment 3 bases; nucleotides outside the gene matches: 2. The germline CDR1 and CDR2 sequences are KGHSH and LQKENI.

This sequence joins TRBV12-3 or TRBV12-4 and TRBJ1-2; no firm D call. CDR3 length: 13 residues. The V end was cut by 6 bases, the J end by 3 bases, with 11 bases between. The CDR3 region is CASSLGRDYGYTF. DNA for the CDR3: TGTGCCAGCAGCCTTGGGAGGGACTATGGCTACACCTTC.

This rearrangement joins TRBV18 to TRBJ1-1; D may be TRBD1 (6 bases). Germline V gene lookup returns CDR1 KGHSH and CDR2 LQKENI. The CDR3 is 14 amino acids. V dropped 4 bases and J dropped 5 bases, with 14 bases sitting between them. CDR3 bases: TGTGCCAGCTCACGGCACAGGGATGATACTGAAGCTTTCTTT. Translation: CASSRHRDDTEAFF.

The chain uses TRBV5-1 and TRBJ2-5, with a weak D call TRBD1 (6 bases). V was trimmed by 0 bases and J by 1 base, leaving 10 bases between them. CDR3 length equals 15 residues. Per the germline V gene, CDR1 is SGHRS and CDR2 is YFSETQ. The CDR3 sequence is CASSLAGQLQETQYF. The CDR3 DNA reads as TGCGCCAGCAGCTTGGCTGGACAGCTCCAAGAGACCCAGTACTTC.

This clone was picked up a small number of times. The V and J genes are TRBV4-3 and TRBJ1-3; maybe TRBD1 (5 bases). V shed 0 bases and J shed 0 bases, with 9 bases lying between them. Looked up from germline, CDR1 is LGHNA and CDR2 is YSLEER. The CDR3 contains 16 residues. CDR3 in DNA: TGCGCCAGCAGCCAAGATTCAACAGGCTCTGGAAACACCATATATTTT. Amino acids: CASSQDSTGSGNTIYF.

CDR3: CASRKQGRTEAFF. In DNA, the CDR3 is TGTGCCAGCAGGAAACAGGGGAGAACTGAAGCTTTCTTT. The J gene is TRBJ1-1, the V gene TRBV27; 7 bases map to TRBD1. V was pared by 6 bases and J by 5 bases, with 6 bases of the junction left unmatched. The CDR3 consists of 13 residues. CDR1 MNHEY and CDR2 SMNVEV come from the germline V gene (reference sequence).

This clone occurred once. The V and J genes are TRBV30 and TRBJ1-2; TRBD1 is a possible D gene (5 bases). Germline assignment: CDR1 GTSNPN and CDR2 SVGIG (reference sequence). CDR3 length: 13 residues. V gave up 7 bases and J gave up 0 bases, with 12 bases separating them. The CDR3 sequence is CALQTDTNYGYTF. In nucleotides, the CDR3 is TGTGCCTTACAGACGGACACTAACTATGGCTACACCTTC.

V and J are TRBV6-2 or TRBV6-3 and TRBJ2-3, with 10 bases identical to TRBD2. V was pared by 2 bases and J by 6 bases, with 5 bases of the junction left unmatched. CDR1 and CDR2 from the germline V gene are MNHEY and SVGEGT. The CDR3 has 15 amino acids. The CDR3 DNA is TGTGCCAGCAGTTACCTCAGCGGGGGGGCGGATACGCAGTATTTT. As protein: CASSYLSGGADTQYF.

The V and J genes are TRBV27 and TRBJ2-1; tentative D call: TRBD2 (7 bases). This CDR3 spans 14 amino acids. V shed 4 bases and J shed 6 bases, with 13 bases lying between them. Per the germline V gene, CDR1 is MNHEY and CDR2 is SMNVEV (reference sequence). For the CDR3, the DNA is TGTGCCAGCAGTTGGGGGGGGCTCCTCAATGAGCAGTTCTTC. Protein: CASSWGGLLNEQFF.

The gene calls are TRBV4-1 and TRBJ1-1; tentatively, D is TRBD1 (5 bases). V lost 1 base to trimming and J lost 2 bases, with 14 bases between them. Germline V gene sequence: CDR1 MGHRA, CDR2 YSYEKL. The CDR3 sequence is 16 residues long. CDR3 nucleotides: TGCGCCAGCAGCCAAGGACTCGGGGGATTTAACACTGAAGCTTTCTTT. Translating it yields CASSQGLGGFNTEAFF.

The CDR3 DNA follows: TGTGCCTGGGATACCCGACTAGCGGGAGGCTTAGATTACGAGCAGTACTTC. Amino acid sequence: CAWDTRLAGGLDYEQYF. V is TRBV30 and J is TRBJ2-7, with TRBD2 identical over 13 bases. Germline V gene data show CDR1 as GTSNPN and CDR2 as SVGIG (reference sequence). The CDR3 sequence is 17 residues long. V gave up 5 bases and J gave up 4 bases; unmatched junction bases: 14.

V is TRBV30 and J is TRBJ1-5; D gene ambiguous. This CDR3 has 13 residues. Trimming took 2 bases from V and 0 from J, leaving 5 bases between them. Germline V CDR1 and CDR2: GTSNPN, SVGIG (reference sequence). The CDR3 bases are TGTGCCTGGAGTATAGATAGCAATCAGCCCCAGCATTTT. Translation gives CAWSIDSNQPQHF.

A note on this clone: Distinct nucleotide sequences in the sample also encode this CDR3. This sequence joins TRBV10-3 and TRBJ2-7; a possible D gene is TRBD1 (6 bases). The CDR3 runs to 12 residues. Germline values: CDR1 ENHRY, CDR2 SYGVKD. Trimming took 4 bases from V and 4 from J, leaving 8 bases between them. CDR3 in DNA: TGTGCCATCAGTGGTCAGGGGTACGAGCAGTACTTC. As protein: CAISGQGYEQYF.

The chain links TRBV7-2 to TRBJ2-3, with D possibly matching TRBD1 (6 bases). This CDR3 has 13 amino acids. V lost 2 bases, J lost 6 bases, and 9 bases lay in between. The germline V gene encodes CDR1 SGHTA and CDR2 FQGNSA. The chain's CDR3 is CASSLTQGDTQYF. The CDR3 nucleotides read TGTGCCAGCAGCTTAACCCAGGGGGATACGCAGTATTTT.

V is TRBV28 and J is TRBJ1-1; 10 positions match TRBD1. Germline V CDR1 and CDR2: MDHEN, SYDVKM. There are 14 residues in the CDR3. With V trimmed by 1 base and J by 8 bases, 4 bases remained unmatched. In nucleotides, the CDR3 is TGTGCCAGCAGTTTATCCCGGGACAGGGGAGAAGCTTTCTTT. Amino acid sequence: CASSLSRDRGEAFF.

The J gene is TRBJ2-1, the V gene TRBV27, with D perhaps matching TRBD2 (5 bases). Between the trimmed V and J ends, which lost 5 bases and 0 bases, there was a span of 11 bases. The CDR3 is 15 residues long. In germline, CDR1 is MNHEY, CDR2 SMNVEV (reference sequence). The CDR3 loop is CASSARLSSYNEQFF. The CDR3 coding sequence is TGTGCCAGCAGTGCTCGACTAAGCTCCTACAATGAGCAGTTCTTC.

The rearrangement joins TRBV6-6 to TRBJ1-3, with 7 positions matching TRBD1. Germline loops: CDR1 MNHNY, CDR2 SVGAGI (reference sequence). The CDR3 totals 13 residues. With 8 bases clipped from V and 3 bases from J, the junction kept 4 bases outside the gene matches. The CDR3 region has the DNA TGTGCCAGCCAGACAGGGAATGGAAACACCATATATTTT. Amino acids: CASQTGNGNTIYF.

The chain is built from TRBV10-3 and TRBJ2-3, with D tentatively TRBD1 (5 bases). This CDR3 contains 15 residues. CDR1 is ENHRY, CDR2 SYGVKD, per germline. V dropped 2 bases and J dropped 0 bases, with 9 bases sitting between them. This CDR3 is CAISERTSSTDTQYF. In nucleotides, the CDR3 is TGTGCCATCAGTGAGAGGACATCTAGCACAGATACGCAGTATTTT.

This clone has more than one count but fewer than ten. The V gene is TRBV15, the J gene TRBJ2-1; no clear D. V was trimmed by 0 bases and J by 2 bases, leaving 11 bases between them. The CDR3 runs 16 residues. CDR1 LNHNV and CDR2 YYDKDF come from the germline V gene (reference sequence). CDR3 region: CATSRDRQRPYNEQFF. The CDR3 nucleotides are TGTGCCACCAGCAGAGATAGGCAGCGCCCCTACAATGAGCAGTTCTTC.